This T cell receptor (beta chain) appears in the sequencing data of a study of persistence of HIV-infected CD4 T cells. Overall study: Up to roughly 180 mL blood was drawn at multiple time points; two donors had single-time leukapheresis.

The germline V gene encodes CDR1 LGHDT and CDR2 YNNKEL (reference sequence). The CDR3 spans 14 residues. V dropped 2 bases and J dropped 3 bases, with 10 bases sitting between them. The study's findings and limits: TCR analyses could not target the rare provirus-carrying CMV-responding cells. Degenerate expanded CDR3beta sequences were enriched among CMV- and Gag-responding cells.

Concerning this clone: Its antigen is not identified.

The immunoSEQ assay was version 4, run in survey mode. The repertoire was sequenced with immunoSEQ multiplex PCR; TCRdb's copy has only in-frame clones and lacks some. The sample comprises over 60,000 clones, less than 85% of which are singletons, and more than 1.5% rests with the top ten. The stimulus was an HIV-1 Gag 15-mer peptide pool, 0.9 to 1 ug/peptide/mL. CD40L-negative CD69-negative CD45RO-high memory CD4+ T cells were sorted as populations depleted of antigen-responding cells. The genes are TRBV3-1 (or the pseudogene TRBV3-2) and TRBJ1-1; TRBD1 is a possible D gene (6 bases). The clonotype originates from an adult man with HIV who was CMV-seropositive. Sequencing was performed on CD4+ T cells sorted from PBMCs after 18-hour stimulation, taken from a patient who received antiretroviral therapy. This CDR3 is CASSQRAGDTEAFF. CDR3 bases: TGTGCCAGCAGCCAAAGGGCAGGGGACACTGAAGCTTTCTTT.